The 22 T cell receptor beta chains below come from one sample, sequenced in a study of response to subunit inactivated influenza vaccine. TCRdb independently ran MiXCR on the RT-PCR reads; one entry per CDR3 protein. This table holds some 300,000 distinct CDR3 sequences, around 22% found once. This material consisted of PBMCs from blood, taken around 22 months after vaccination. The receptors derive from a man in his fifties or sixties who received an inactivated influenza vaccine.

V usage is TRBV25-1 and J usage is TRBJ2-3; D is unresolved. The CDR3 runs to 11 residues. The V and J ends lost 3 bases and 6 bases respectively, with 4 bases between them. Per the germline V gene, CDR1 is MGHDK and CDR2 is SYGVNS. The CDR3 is CASSEWDTQYF. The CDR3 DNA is TGTGCCAGCAGTGAGTGGGATACGCAGTATTTT.

In DNA, the CDR3 is TGTGCCAGCAGTTCCCATAATCGGGACGCCGGTAAAGCTTTCTTT. The encoded protein is CASSSHNRDAGKAFF. The chain recombines TRBV6-5 with TRBJ1-1; D perhaps matches TRBD1 (5 bases). The CDR3 consists of 15 residues. Germline V gene lookup returns CDR1 MNHEY and CDR2 SVGAGI. The V end was cut by 4 bases, the J end by 9 bases, with 21 bases between.

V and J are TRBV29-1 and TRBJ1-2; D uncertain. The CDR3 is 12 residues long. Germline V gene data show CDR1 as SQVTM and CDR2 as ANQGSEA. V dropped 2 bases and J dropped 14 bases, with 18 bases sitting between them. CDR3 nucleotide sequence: TGCAGCGTTGAAAGGGCAGTAGAAGGCCATACCTTC. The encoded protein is CSVERAVEGHTF. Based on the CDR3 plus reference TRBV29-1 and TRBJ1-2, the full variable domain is SAVISQKPSRDICQRGTSLTIQCQVDSQVTMMFWYRQQPGQSLTLIATANQGSEATYESGFVIDKFPISRPNLTFSTLTVSNMSPEDSSIYLCSVERAVEGHTFGSGTRLTVV.

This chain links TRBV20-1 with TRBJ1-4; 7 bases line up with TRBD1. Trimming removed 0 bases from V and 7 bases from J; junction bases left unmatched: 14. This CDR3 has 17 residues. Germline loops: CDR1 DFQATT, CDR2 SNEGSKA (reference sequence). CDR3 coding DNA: TGCAGTGCTAGAGATCATCGGCAGGGGGGGGCTACTGAAAAACTGTTTTTT. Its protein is CSARDHRQGGATEKLFF.

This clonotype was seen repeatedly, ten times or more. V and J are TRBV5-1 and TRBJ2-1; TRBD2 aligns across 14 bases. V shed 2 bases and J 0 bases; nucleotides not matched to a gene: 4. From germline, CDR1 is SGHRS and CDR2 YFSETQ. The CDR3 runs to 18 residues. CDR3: CASSFGTSGGSSYNEQFF. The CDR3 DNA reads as TGCGCCAGCAGCTTCGGGACTAGCGGGGGTAGCTCCTACAATGAGCAGTTCTTC.

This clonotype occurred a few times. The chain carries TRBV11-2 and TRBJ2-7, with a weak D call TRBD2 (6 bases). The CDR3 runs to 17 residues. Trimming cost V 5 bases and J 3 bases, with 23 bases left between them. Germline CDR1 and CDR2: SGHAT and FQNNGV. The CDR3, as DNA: TGTGCCAGCAGCCTCCAGGACGGGGGATACCTCGTCTACGAGCAGTACTTC. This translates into CASSLQDGGYLVYEQYF.

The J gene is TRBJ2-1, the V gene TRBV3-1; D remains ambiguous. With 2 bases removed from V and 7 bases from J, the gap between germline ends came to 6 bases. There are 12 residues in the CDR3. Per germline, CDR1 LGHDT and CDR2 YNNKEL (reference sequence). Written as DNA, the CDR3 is TGTGCCAGCAGCCAAATGCAGAATGAGCAGTTCTTC. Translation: CASSQMQNEQFF.

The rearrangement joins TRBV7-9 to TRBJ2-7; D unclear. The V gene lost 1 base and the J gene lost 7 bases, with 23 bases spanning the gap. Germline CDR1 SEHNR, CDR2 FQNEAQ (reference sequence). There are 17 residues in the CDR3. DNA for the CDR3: TGTGCCAGCAGCTTAGGATCTGAGTACGAGCAGTACTCAGAGCAGTACTTC. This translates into CASSLGSEYEQYSEQYF.

CDR3 nucleotide sequence: TGCGCCAGCAGCCCTGGGACAGTCACCGGTGCCAAAAACATTCAGTACTTC. This translates into CASSPGTVTGAKNIQYF. The chain employs TRBV4-1 and TRBJ2-4, with 7 positions matching TRBD1. Trimming cost V 4 bases and J 1 base; bases outside gene matches: 10. Germline assignment: CDR1 MGHRA and CDR2 YSYEKL. CDR3 length: 17 residues.

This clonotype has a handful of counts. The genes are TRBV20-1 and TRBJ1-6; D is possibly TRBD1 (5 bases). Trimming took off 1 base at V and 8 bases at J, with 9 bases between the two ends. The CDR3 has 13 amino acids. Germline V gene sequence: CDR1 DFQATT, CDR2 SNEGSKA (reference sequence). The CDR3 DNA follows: TGCAGTGCTAGAGGTGCAGGGTATTCACCCCTCCACTTT. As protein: CSARGAGYSPLHF.

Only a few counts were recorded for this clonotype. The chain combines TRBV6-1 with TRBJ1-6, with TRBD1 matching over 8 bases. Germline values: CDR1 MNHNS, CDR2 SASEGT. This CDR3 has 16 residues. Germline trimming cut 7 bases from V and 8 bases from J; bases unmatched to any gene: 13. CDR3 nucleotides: TGTGCCAGCATATCCGGACAGGGAATTACTTATTCACCCCTCCACTTT. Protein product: CASISGQGITYSPLHF.

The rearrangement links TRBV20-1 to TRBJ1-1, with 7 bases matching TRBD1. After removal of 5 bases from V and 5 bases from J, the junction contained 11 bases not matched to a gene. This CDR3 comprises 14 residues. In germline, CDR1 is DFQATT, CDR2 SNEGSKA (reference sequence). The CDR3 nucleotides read TGCAGTGCTGTCCCCGGGACAGCTAGGACTGAAGCTTTCTTT. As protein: CSAVPGTARTEAFF.

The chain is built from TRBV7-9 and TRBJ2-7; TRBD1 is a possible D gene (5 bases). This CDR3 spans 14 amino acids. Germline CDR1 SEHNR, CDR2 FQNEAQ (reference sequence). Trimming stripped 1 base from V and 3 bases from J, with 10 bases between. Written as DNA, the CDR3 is TGTGCCAGCAGCTTAGTCTTGGGGCGCTACGAGCAGTACTTC. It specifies CASSLVLGRYEQYF.

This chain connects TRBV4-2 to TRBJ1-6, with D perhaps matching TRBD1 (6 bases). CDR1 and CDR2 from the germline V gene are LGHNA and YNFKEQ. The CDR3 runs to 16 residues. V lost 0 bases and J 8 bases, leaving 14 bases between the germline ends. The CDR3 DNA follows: TGTGCCAGCAGCCAAGAGTTCGGCAGGGGTGATTCACCCCTCCACTTT. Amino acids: CASSQEFGRGDSPLHF.

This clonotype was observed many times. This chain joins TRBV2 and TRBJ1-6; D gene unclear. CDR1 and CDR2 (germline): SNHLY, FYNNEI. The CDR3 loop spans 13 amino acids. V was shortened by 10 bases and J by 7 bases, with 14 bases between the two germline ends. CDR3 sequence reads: CATQQQRNSPLHF. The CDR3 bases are TGTGCCACCCAACAGCAAAGGAATTCACCCCTCCACTTT.

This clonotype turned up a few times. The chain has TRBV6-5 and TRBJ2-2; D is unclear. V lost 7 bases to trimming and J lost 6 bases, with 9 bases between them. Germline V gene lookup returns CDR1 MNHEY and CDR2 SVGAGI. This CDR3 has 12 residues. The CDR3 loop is CASKTAPGELFF. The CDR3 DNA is TGTGCCAGCAAAACGGCTCCCGGGGAGCTGTTTTTT.

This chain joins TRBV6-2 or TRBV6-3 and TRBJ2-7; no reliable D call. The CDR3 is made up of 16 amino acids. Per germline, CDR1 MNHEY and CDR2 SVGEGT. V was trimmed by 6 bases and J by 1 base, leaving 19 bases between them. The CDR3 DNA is TGTGCCAGCAGCCACTTTCGCGGCTTTTCTTCCTACGAGCAGTACTTC. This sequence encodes CASSHFRGFSSYEQYF.

Here the CDR3 reads CASSEIRRFSGANVLTF. The CDR3 DNA sequence: TGTGCCAGCAGTGAAATCCGCAGGTTCTCTGGGGCCAACGTCCTGACTTTC. The rearrangement links TRBV6-1 to TRBJ2-6; D is ambiguous. The CDR3 length is 17 residues. Germline CDR1 reads MNHNS; CDR2 reads SASEGT. Trimming pared 2 bases from V and 0 bases from J, leaving 11 bases between.

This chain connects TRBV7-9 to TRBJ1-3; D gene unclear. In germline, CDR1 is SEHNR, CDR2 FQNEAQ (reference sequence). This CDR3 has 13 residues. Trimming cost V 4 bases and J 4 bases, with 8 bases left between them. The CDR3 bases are TGTGCCAGCAGCTCGGCGGGGGGAAACACCATATATTTT. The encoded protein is CASSSAGGNTIYF.

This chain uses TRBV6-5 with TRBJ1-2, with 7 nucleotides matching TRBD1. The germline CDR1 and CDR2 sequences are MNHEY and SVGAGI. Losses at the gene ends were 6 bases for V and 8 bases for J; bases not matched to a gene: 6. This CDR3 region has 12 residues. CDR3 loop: CASRGTVGGYTF. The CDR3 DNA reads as TGTGCCAGCAGAGGGACAGTGGGCGGCTACACCTTC.

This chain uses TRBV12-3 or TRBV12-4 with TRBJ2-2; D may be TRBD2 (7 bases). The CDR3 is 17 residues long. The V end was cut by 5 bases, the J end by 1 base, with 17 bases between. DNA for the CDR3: TGTGCCAGCAGTCCCTGGGGGGGGGCGCGGAACACCGGGGAGCTGTTTTTT. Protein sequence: CASSPWGGARNTGELFF.

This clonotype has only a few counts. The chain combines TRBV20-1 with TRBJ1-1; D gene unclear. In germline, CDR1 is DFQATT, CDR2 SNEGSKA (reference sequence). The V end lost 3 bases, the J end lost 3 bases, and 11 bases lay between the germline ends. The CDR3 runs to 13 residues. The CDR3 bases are TGCAGTGCTAGTCTCGGACGGGACACTGAAGCTTTCTTT. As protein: CSASLGRDTEAFF.